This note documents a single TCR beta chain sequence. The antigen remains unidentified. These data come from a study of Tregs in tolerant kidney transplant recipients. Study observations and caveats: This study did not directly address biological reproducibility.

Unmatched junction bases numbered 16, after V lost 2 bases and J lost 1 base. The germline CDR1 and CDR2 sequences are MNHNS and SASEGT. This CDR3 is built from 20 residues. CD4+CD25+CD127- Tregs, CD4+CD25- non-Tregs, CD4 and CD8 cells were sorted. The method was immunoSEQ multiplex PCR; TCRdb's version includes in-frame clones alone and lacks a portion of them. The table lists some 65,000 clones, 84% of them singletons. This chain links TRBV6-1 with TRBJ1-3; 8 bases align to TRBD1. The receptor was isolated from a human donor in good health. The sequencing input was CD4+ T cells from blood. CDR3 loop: CASSEYSGTGTLASGNTIYF. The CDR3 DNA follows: TGTGCCAGCAGTGAATATTCCGGGACAGGTACCCTCGCATCTGGAAACACCATATATTTT.